Listed below are T cell receptor beta chains from one sample, sequenced in a study of T cells in Graves' hyperthyroidism and ophthalmopathy. TCRdb reprocessed the multiplex PCR reads with MiXCR, giving one entry per CDR3 protein. The sample contains approximately 640,000 distinct CDR3 sequences, around 16% of which appear only once. Sample: blood. Receptors were obtained from a man aged 45-60 years with Graves' hyperthyroidism. Each CDR3 is given without its conserved first and last residue. The order of the fields is J gene, V gene, CDR3 protein.

TRBJ1-5 TRBV27 ASSPQYSNQPQH
TRBJ1-1 TRBV5-1 ASSSELYKSEAF
TRBJ1-2 TRBV4-1 ASSPGQGAVGYGYT
TRBJ2-5 TRBV5-1 ASSGGSTRQETQY
TRBJ1-1 TRBV2 ASTPRRVNTEAF
TRBJ2-2 TRBV27 ASSLSYRTLNTGELF
TRBJ2-1 TRBV19 ASSISERITYNEQF
TRBJ2-2 TRBV7-2 ASRWAVNTGELF
TRBJ1-2 TRBV29-1 SPTGNYGYT
TRBJ2-5 TRBV5-1 ASSWTRGYQETRY
TRBJ2-4 TRBV7-2 ASSSPSGAKNIQY
TRBJ1-1 TRBV12-3/TRBV12-4 ASSFRGTTEAF
TRBJ2-2 TRBV27 ASRIQGGGELF
TRBJ1-2 TRBV19 ASREGDYGYT
TRBJ2-5 TRBV20-1 SARGDILQETQY
TRBJ2-3 TRBV7-2 ASSFWVWRDPDTQY
TRBJ2-3 TRBV2 ASSPGTSGIPSTDTQY
TRBJ1-2 TRBV4-3 ASSQDLTGETGYT
TRBJ2-2 TRBV7-2 ASSLRGGHTGELF
TRBJ2-5 TRBV5-1 ASSLGVGLAEETQY
TRBJ2-1 TRBV20-1 SARFTSGRIGSYNEQF